This T cell receptor (beta chain) was recorded in a study of tumor-infiltrating lymphocytes in primary liver carcinoma. At the level of the study: Those enrolled were patients of both sexes, who were aged 30 to 69 years. Overall study findings and caveats: No comparison of CD4+ and CD8+ repertoires was made, since the samples were bulk unsorted. Tumor-blood pairs (like tumor-adjacent pairs) overlapped less than tumor region pairs did.

The study extracted blood RNA from unsorted whole blood and also extracted germline DNA. Using a constant-region primer together with ProtoScript II reverse transcriptase, TCR beta cDNA was made from 500 to 650 ng of total RNA. Three rounds of nested multiplex PCR with slightly modified ARM-PCR produced TCR beta libraries. TRBV1-TRBV30 forward primers paired with a C-beta reverse primer drove the first two PCR rounds, roughly 10 cycles each. TCRdb re-called the multiplex PCR reads through MiXCR, storing one row per CDR3 protein. The repertoire holds 200,000 or so distinct CDR3 sequences, with roughly two thirds as singletons. As for this clonotype: Its antigen is as yet unknown. One end of the junction fails to match germline, which may point to a read error.

CDR1 is SGHRS, CDR2 YFSETQ, per germline. This CDR3 is built from 15 residues. Source material: peripheral blood. This chain uses TRBV5-1 with TRBJ2-1; D is unresolved. The clonotype comes from a woman aged 55 to 70 with primary liver carcinoma and hepatitis B virus infection. The CDR3 protein is CASRAIAPSYNEQFF. Written as DNA, the CDR3 is TGCGCCAGCAGGGCCATTGCCCCGTCCTACAATGAGCAATTCTTC. Drawing the rest from reference TRBV5-1 and TRBJ2-1, the complete variable domain is KAGVTQTPRYLIKTRGQQVTLSCSPISGHRSVSWYQQTPGQGLQFLFEYFSETQRNKGNFPGRFSGRQFSNSRSEMNVSTLELGDSALYLCASRAIAPSYNEQFFGPGTRLTVL.